This T cell receptor beta chain was identified during a study of blood T cell repertoires in COVID-19. The CDR3 totals 12 residues. Per germline, CDR1 MNHNY and CDR2 SVGAGI (reference sequence). The ends lost 6 bases at V and 5 bases at J; junction bases unmatched: 3. This clone has more than one count but fewer than ten. Authors' data handling: By means of reference gene primer amplification, nucleated cell counts were estimated. Repertoires were generated with immunoSEQ multiplex PCR, while TCRdb's copy carries only in-frame clones and drops some. V and J calls and clone size come straight from that table; D and trimming were deduced from the DNA. The sample records about 170,000 clones, 83% being singletons.

This rearrangement joins TRBV6-6 to TRBJ1-2; TRBD1 aligns across 7 bases. This TCR was sampled from a woman of 80 years or more with acute or convalescent COVID-19. Sequences were obtained from peripheral blood. This CDR3 is CASSGQEYGYTF. The CDR3, as DNA: TGTGCCAGCAGCGGACAGGAGTATGGCTACACCTTC.